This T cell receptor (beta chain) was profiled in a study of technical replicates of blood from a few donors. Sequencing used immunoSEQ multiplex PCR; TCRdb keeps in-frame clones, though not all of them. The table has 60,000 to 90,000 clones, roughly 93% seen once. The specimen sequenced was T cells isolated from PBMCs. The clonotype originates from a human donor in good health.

The DNA for the CDR3 is TGTGCCAGCAGCTTACAGGGGGGTAGCTATGGCTACACCTTC. It yields the protein CASSLQGGSYGYTF. The chain carries TRBV9 and TRBJ1-2; 8 bases are shared with TRBD1. The trim removed 4 bases at V and 4 bases at J, leaving 6 bases unmatched. This CDR3 is 14 amino acids long. Germline V lookup: CDR1 SGDLS, CDR2 YYNGEE.